This is a list of T cell receptor beta chains from one sample in a study of OX40 agonist ivuxolimab in advanced cancers. Here immunoSEQ multiplex PCR was the method, and the copy in TCRdb shows in-frame clones only, minus some. Here the sample spans approximately 49,000 clones, approximately 80% being singletons. Sequencing used CD4+ or CD8+ T cells sorted from blood, obtained in a trial of the OX40 agonist ivuxolimab. These receptors came from an adult with an advanced solid tumor such as melanoma, head and neck, liver or kidney cancer. Both conserved end residues are part of each CDR3. D genes are given only for firm matches. Clone size is stated in some rows and not others, as once, few, many or a class when expanded.

>.|.|TRBJ2-5|TRBV27
TGTGCCAGCAGTTTATCGGTGGGGGATCTACTAGAGACCCAGTACTTC
CASSLSVGDLLETQYF
>.|.|TRBJ1-2|TRBV9
TGTGCCAGCAGCGGCACCGGGGTTAACTATGGCTACACCTTC
CASSGTGVNYGYTF
>TRBD2|few|TRBJ2-1|TRBV9
TGTGCCAGCAGCGTCGGCGGGAGTGGGAATGAGCAGTTCTTC
CASSVGGSGNEQFF
>.|.|TRBJ2-1|TRBV4-1
TGCGCCAGCAGCCTCCTCGGGGCGGAGCAGTTCTTC
CASSLLGAEQFF
>.|.|TRBJ2-7|TRBV6-5
TGTGCCAGCAGTTACGGCGGAGGCCCCTACGAGCAGTACTTC
CASSYGGGPYEQYF
>.|.|TRBJ2-3|TRBV7-2
TGTGCCAGCAGCCCTAGGGGGGGGCCAGATACGCAGTATTTT
CASSPRGGPDTQYF
>.|once|TRBJ1-1|TRBV19
TGTGCCAGTAGTATTGGGGGGCAGGAAGCTTTCTTT
CASSIGGQEAFF
>TRBD2|.|TRBJ2-5|TRBV14
TGTGCCAGCAGCCTAATAGCGGGAGGGCTGGAGACCCAGTACTTC
CASSLIAGGLETQYF
>.|.|TRBJ2-7|TRBV4-2
TGTGCCAGCAGCCCCGGGACAAACTACGAGCAGTACTTC
CASSPGTNYEQYF
>.|few|TRBJ2-7|TRBV7-9
TGTGCCAGCAGCTTAGCGCTTTCCAGGGCCTACGAGCAGTACTTC
CASSLALSRAYEQYF
>.|.|TRBJ2-7|TRBV7-6
TGTGCCAGCAGCACGGGACACGAGCAGTACTTC
CASSTGHEQYF